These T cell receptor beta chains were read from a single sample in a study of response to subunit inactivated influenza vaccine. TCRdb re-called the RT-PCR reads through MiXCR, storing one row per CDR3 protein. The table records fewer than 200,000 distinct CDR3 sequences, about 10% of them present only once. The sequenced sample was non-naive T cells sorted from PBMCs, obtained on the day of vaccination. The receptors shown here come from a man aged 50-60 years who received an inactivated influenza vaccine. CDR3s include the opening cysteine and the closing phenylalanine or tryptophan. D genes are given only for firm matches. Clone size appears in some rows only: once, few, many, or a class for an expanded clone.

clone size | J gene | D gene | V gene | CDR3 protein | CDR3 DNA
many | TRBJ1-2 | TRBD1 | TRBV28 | CASSLWQGETRGYTF | TGTGCCAGCAGTTTATGGCAGGGGGAGACTAGGGGCTACACCTTC
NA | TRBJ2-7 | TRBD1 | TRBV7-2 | CASSQTGAGEQYF | TGTGCCAGCAGCCAGACAGGGGCGGGGGAGCAGTACTTC
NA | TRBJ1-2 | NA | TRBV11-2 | CASSLERTTSGYTF | TGTGCCAGCAGCTTAGAGAGGACTACCTCCGGCTACACCTTC
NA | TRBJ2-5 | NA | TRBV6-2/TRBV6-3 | CASTKRGLAETQYF | TGTGCCAGCACAAAGAGGGGGTTGGCAGAGACCCAGTACTTC
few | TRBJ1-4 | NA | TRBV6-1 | CASSVSEANEKLFF | TGTGCCAGCAGTGTCTCGGAGGCTAATGAAAAACTGTTTTTT
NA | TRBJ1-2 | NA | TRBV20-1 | CSAQLAGDGYTF | TGCAGTGCTCAGCTTGCGGGGGATGGCTACACCTTC
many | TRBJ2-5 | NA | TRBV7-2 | CASSLRGRGETQYF | TGTGCCAGCAGCTTACGAGGAAGAGGGGAGACCCAGTACTTC
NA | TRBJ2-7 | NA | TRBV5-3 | CAMSSLKRAYEQYF | TGTGCCATGAGCTCTCTCAAGCGGGCCTACGAGCAGTACTTC
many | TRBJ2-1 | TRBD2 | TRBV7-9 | CASSPELANEQFF | TGTGCCAGCAGCCCCGAACTAGCGAATGAGCAGTTCTTC
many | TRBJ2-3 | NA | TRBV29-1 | CSLRQGTDTQYF | TGCAGCCTTCGACAGGGCACAGATACGCAGTATTTT
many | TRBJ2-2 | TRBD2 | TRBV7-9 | CASSKSGATGELFF | TGTGCCAGCAGTAAAAGCGGGGCCACCGGGGAGCTGTTTTTT
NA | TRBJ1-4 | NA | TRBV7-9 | CASSLGRTVSNEKLFF | TGTGCCAGCAGCTTAGGTCGGACAGTTTCTAATGAAAAACTGTTTTTT
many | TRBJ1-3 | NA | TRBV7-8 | CASSLPGAGNTIYF | TGTGCCAGCAGCTTACCAGGGGCTGGAAACACCATATATTTT
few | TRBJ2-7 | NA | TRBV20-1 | CSARGETYEQYF | TGCAGTGCTAGGGGGGAGACCTACGAGCAGTACTTC
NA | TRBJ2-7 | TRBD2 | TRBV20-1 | CSARDLAGVSYEQYF | TGCAGTGCTAGAGACCTAGCGGGAGTCTCCTACGAGCAGTACTTC
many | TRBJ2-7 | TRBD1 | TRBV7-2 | CASSPIRDRAYEQYF | TGTGCCAGCAGCCCAATCCGGGACAGGGCTTACGAGCAGTACTTC
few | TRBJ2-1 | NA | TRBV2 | CASSEGSRYNEQFF | TGTGCCAGCAGTGAGGGGAGCCGCTACAATGAGCAGTTCTTC
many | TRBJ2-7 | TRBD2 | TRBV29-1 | CSVDSDTGTTYEQYF | TGCAGCGTTGACTCAGATACCGGGACTACCTACGAGCAGTACTTC
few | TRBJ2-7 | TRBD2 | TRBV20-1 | CSARRDWGTSGRPSSYEQYF | TGCAGTGCTAGAAGAGATTGGGGGACTAGCGGGAGGCCGAGCTCCTACGAGCAGTACTTC
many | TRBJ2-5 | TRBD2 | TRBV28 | CASSLSGSGGARIQYF | TGTGCCAGCAGTTTATCGGGTAGCGGGGGGGCCAGGATACAGTACTTC
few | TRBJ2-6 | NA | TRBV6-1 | CASSEGTPPGANVLTF | TGTGCCAGCAGTGAGGGGACCCCCCCTGGGGCCAACGTCCTGACTTTC
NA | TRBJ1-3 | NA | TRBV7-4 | CASSPEYSGNTIYF | TGTGCCAGCAGCCCCGAGTACTCTGGAAACACCATATATTTT
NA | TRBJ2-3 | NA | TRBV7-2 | CASSLKGSGTQYF | TGTGCCAGCAGCCTAAAGGGTTCGGGTACGCAGTATTTT
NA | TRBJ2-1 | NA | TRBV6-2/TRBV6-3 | CASSYLVWNEQFF | TGTGCCAGCAGTTACCTAGTTTGGAATGAGCAGTTCTTC
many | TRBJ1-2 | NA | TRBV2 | CASSDGGLYGYTF | TGTGCCAGCAGTGACGGGGGCCTCTATGGCTACACCTTC
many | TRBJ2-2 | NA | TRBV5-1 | CASSLGGNTGELFF | TGCGCCAGCAGCTTGGGGGGGAACACCGGGGAGCTGTTTTTT
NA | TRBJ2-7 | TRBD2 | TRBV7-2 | CASSSLPGGEQYF | TGTGCCAGCAGCTCCCTACCGGGGGGAGAGCAGTACTTC
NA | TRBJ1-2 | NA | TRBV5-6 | CASSLTSAGSYGYTF | TGTGCCAGCAGCTTGACTTCTGCAGGGTCGTATGGCTACACCTTC
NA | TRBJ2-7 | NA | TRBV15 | CATSRSRTTLYEQYF | TGTGCCACCAGCAGATCCAGGACAACCTTATACGAGCAGTACTTC
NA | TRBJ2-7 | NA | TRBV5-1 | CASSPFAGSASYEQYF | TGCGCCAGCAGCCCCTTCGCGGGTAGCGCCTCCTACGAGCAGTACTTC
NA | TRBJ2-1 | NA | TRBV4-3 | CASSQERGWDNEQFF | TGCGCCAGCAGCCAAGAAAGGGGATGGGACAATGAGCAGTTCTTC
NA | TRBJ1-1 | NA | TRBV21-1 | CASSVLTGRLVTEAFF | TGTGCCAGCAGCGTGCTTACAGGAAGGTTGGTCACTGAAGCTTTCTTT
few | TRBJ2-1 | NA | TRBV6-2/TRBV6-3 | CASTEGPGYNEQFF | TGTGCCAGCACCGAGGGCCCCGGATACAATGAGCAGTTCTTC
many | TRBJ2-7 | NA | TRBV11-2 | CASSPRHGVDEQYF | TGTGCCAGCAGCCCTCGACACGGCGTCGACGAGCAGTACTTC
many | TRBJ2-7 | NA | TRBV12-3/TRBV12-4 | CASSPRTSYEQYF | TGTGCCAGCAGCCCCAGAACCTCCTACGAGCAGTACTTC
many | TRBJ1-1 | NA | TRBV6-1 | CASKREVPTLEAFF | TGTGCCAGCAAACGAGAAGTGCCAACCCTTGAAGCTTTCTTT
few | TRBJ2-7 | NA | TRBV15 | CATSIEDGYEQYF | TGTGCCACCAGCATTGAGGACGGCTACGAGCAGTACTTC
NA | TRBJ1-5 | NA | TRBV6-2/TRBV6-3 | CASSYSGRNQPQHF | TGTGCCAGCAGTTATTCAGGGCGTAATCAGCCCCAGCATTTT
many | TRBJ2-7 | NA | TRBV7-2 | CASSLSRGGGEQYF | TGTGCCAGCAGCTTAAGCAGGGGAGGGGGAGAGCAGTACTTC
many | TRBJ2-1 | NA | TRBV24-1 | CATSDQRTASYNEQFF | TGTGCCACCAGTGACCAGAGGACAGCCTCCTACAATGAGCAGTTCTTC
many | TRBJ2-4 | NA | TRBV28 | CASTQGLGAKNIQYF | TGTGCCAGCACACAGGGTTTGGGGGCCAAAAACATTCAGTACTTC
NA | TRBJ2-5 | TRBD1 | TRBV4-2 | CASSQEIQGAGETQYF | TGTGCCAGCAGCCAAGAGATACAGGGGGCGGGGGAGACCCAGTACTTC
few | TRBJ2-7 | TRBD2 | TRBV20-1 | CSAGGAGGAGSSYEQYF | TGCAGTGCTGGTGGAGCGGGGGGGGCGGGAAGCTCCTACGAGCAGTACTTC
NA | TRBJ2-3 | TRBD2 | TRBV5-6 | CASSLNGLAGFTDTQYF | TGTGCCAGCAGCTTGAACGGACTAGCGGGTTTCACAGATACGCAGTATTTT
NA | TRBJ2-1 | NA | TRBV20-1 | CSARQGTRRGGNEQFF | TGCAGTGCTAGGCAAGGGACTCGGAGGGGTGGCAATGAGCAGTTCTTC
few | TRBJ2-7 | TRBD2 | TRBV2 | CASKTSGSSYEQYF | TGTGCCAGCAAGACTAGCGGGAGCTCCTACGAGCAGTACTTC
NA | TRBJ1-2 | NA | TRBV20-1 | CSARVGHNYGYTF | TGCAGTGCTAGAGTGGGCCATAACTATGGCTACACCTTC
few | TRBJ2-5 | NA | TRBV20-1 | CSARYPGETQYF | TGCAGTGCTAGGTACCCCGGGGAGACCCAGTACTTC
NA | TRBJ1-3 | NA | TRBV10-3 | CAARRDSGNTIYF | TGTGCCGCACGGCGCGACTCTGGAAACACCATATATTTT
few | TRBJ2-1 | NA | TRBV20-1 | CSARDPNRNNEQFF | TGCAGTGCTAGAGATCCCAACAGAAACAATGAGCAGTTCTTC
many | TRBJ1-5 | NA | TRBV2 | CASSGGTYQPQHF | TGTGCCAGCAGTGGTGGGACATATCAGCCCCAGCATTTT
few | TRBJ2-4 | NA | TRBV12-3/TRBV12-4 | CASSLRVGTEAKNIQYF | TGTGCCAGCAGTTTACGTGTAGGAACGGAAGCCAAAAACATTCAGTACTTC
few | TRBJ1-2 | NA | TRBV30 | CAWSRDLRGYTF | TGTGCCTGGAGTCGGGACCTCCGGGGCTACACCTTC
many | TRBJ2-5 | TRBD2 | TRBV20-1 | CSAPLAGGFQETQYF | TGCAGTGCTCCACTAGCGGGGGGCTTCCAAGAGACCCAGTACTTC
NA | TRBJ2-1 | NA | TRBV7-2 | CASSFLRGNEQFF | TGTGCCAGCAGCTTCCTTAGGGGCAATGAGCAGTTCTTC
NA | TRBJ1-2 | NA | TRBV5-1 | CASSPGTADGYTF | TGCGCCAGCAGCCCGGGGACCGCGGATGGCTACACCTTC
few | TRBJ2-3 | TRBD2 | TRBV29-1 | CSGTGTSGRASTDTQYF | TGCAGCGGGACCGGGACTAGCGGGAGGGCGAGCACAGATACGCAGTATTTT
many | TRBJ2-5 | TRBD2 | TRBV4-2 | CASSQEFDGGLEETQYF | TGTGCCAGCAGCCAAGAGTTTGACGGGGGACTAGAAGAGACCCAGTACTTC
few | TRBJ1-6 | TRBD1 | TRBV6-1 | CASTSRGQGNSPLHF | TGTGCCAGCACCTCCCGGGGACAGGGGAATTCACCCCTCCACTTT
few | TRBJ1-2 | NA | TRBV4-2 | CASSPQGFYYGYTF | TGTGCCAGCAGCCCCCAGGGTTTCTACTATGGCTACACCTTC